These 18 T cell receptor beta chains share one sample of origin, sequenced in a study of shared clonotypes between healthy human individuals. Method: immunoSEQ multiplex PCR; TCRdb's copy keeps in-frame clones and lacks some. The table shows 1 million to 1.3 million clones, with approximately 80% occurring only once. The source material was memory CD4+ T cells from PBMCs. The sample's subset: CD45RA-negative fraction. Source of these receptors: a man between 18 and 35 years old in good health. Some clones in this sample may be carry-over from other donors' samples.

This clone was observed a few times. CDR3 in amino acids: CASSLGRAEKLFF. The CDR3 nucleotides read TGTGCCAGCAGCTTAGGGCGAGCTGAAAAACTGTTTTTT. The chain carries TRBV11-2 and TRBJ1-4, with D hard to call. Trimming left V 1 base short and J 7 bases short, with 7 bases between. The CDR3 has 13 amino acids. Germline loops: CDR1 SGHAT, CDR2 FQNNGV.

This rearrangement joins TRBV2 to TRBJ2-3, with D possibly matching TRBD1 (6 bases). The CDR3 contains 15 residues. Trimming cost V 7 bases and J 5 bases, with 19 bases left between them. Germline V lookup: CDR1 SNHLY, CDR2 FYNNEI. In nucleotides, the CDR3 is TGTGCCAGCAACTTCCGGGCCAGGGGAATAGATACGCAGTATTTT. It codes for CASNFRARGIDTQYF.

V usage is TRBV5-1 and J usage is TRBJ2-1; 10 nucleotides line up with TRBD2. This CDR3 has 15 amino acids. Germline V CDR1 and CDR2: SGHRS, YFSETQ. V lost 2 bases to trimming and J lost 8 bases; unmatched junction nucleotides: 7. Here the CDR3 reads CASSLASGSTYEQFF. DNA for the CDR3: TGCGCCAGCAGCTTAGCTAGCGGGAGTACCTATGAGCAGTTCTTC.

This clone has only a few counts. V is TRBV7-9 and J is TRBJ1-3, with D unresolved. CDR3 length: 12 amino acids. CDR1 is SEHNR, CDR2 FQNEAQ, per germline (reference sequence). With 10 bases removed from V and 0 bases from J, the gap between germline ends came to 7 bases. The CDR3 is CATPGSGNTIYF. Here the CDR3 DNA reads TGTGCCACCCCGGGCTCTGGAAACACCATATATTTT.

This chain joins TRBV7-3 and TRBJ2-3; tentatively, D is TRBD2 (5 bases). Trimming shortened V by 5 bases and J by 6 bases, and 12 bases separated the two germline ends. The length of the CDR3 is 13 residues. The germline CDR1 and CDR2 sequences are SGHTA and FQGTGA. The DNA for the CDR3 is TGTGCCAGCAGCCTAGGACTGTTCGATACGCAGTATTTT. It specifies CASSLGLFDTQYF.

This chain links TRBV18 with TRBJ1-1, with 8 nucleotides matching TRBD1. This CDR3 spans 16 amino acids. Germline loops: CDR1 KGHSH, CDR2 LQKENI. Losses at the gene ends were 4 bases for V and 2 bases for J; bases not matched to a gene: 9. This CDR3 is CASSLDRVLQNTEAFF. The CDR3 DNA is TGTGCCAGCTCACTGGACAGGGTCCTACAAAACACTGAAGCTTTCTTT. The variable domain in full, completed from reference TRBV18 and TRBJ1-1, reads NAGVMQNPRHLVRRRGQEARLRCSPMKGHSHVYWYRQLPEEGLKFMVYLQKENIIDESGMPKERFSAEFPKEGPSILRIQQVVRGDSAAYFCASSLDRVLQNTEAFFGQGTRLTVV.

This clone was counted ten times or more. The chain links TRBV6-1 to TRBJ2-3; D might be TRBD1 (6 bases). With 8 bases removed from V and 6 bases from J, the gap between germline ends came to 15 bases. There are 13 residues in the CDR3. The germline CDR1 and CDR2 sequences are MNHNS and SASEGT. CDR3 in DNA: TGTGCCAGCCCGAGACAGGTCGGGGATACGCAGTATTTT. Amino acids: CASPRQVGDTQYF.

J is TRBJ2-1 and V is TRBV29-1, with 12 bases that match TRBD2. Losses at the gene ends were 5 bases for V and 0 bases for J; bases not matched to a gene: 8. This CDR3 comprises 17 residues. Germline lookup yields CDR1 SQVTM and CDR2 ANQGSEA. This CDR3 reads CSVRTSGTSSSYNEQFF. In nucleotides, the CDR3 is TGCAGCGTTAGGACTAGCGGGACCTCCAGCTCCTACAATGAGCAGTTCTTC.

The V gene is TRBV4-2, the J gene TRBJ2-7; D is possibly TRBD1 or TRBD2 (5 bases each). Trimming pared 0 bases from V and 7 bases from J, leaving 19 bases between. This CDR3 has 16 amino acids. CDR1 is LGHNA and CDR2 is YNFKEQ in the germline V gene. DNA for the CDR3: TGTGCCAGCAGCCAAGATTGGGACCCAGGGAGCTGGGAGCAGTACTTC. Its protein is CASSQDWDPGSWEQYF.

This clone was counted a single time. The chain carries TRBV25-1 and TRBJ2-7; 7 positions agree with TRBD1. Germline V gene sequence: CDR1 MGHDK, CDR2 SYGVNS. The CDR3 loop spans 14 amino acids. V lost 4 bases and J lost 5; bases outside the gene matches: 8. The CDR3: CASSGSGGLNEQYF. The CDR3 DNA sequence: TGTGCCAGCAGTGGGTCAGGGGGTCTGAACGAGCAGTACTTC.

The chain has TRBV2 and TRBJ1-1; D gene unclear. Trimming took 6 bases from V and 1 from J, leaving 9 bases between them. Per germline, CDR1 SNHLY and CDR2 FYNNEI. The CDR3 length is 13 residues. The CDR3 protein is CASRGLGNTEAFF. CDR3 sequence (DNA): TGTGCCAGCAGAGGTTTGGGGAACACTGAAGCTTTCTTT.

Comment on this clone: Other DNA sequences within the sample encode an identical CDR3. The V and J genes are TRBV7-2 and TRBJ2-2, with unresolved D. V dropped 0 bases and J dropped 1 base, with 3 bases sitting between them. The CDR3 totals 14 residues. Germline V gene data show CDR1 as SGHTA and CDR2 as FQGNSA. CDR3 amino acids: CASSLAVNTGELFF. Written as DNA, the CDR3 is TGTGCCAGCAGCTTAGCTGTGAACACCGGGGAGCTGTTTTTT.

The chain is built from TRBV7-8 and TRBJ2-1, with D possibly matching TRBD2 (6 bases). This CDR3 is 17 amino acids long. V was clipped by 1 base and J by 1 base, with 14 bases between them. CDR1 is SGHVS and CDR2 is FQNEAQ in the germline V gene. The DNA of the CDR3 is TGTGCCAGCAGCTTAGACCCCCAGCGGGCATCCTACAATGAGCAGTTCTTC. It encodes CASSLDPQRASYNEQFF.

This rearrangement joins TRBV25-1 to TRBJ2-5; 7 bases agree with TRBD1. With V trimmed by 5 bases and J by 5 bases, 8 bases remained unmatched. CDR3 size: 14 residues. Germline V gene sequence: CDR1 MGHDK, CDR2 SYGVNS. CDR3 sequence: CASSKDRVVETQYF. As DNA, the CDR3 is TGTGCCAGCAGTAAAGACAGGGTTGTGGAGACCCAGTACTTC.

The V call is TRBV28, the J call TRBJ1-3, with unresolved D. Germline V lookup: CDR1 MDHEN, CDR2 SYDVKM. The V end was cut by 5 bases, the J end by 0 bases, with 8 bases between. This CDR3 has 14 amino acids. CDR3 loop: CASSTRVSGNTIYF. As DNA, the CDR3 is TGTGCCAGCAGTACCCGGGTCTCTGGAAACACCATATATTTT.

For the CDR3, the DNA is TGCGCCAGCAGCCAAACCGTCCTCCAGTTCACAGATACGCAGTATTTT. Its translation is CASSQTVLQFTDTQYF. The chain has TRBV4-1 and TRBJ2-3; the D is unclear. This CDR3 is built from 16 residues. The V gene lost 2 bases and the J gene lost 2 bases, with 14 bases spanning the gap. Germline CDR1 MGHRA, CDR2 YSYEKL.

This chain joins TRBV7-2 and TRBJ2-5; 13 bases align to TRBD2. The V segment lost 5 bases and the J segment 5 bases; nucleotides outside the gene matches: 11. The CDR3 length is 17 residues. From germline, CDR1 is SGHTA and CDR2 FQGNSA. The CDR3 DNA reads TGTGCCAGCAGCCGATCCCGACTAGCGGGAGGAAGGGAGACCCAGTACTTC. Translated, it gives CASSRSRLAGGRETQYF.

This chain joins TRBV4-3 and TRBJ2-3, with TRBD2 identical over 8 bases. V shed 0 bases, J shed 6 bases, and the junction held 8 bases outside the gene matches. Germline V gene sequence: CDR1 LGHNA, CDR2 YSLEER. This CDR3 has 16 residues. The CDR3 is CASSQDLNGRADTQYF. In DNA form, the CDR3 reads TGCGCCAGCAGCCAAGATCTAAACGGGAGGGCGGATACGCAGTATTTT.